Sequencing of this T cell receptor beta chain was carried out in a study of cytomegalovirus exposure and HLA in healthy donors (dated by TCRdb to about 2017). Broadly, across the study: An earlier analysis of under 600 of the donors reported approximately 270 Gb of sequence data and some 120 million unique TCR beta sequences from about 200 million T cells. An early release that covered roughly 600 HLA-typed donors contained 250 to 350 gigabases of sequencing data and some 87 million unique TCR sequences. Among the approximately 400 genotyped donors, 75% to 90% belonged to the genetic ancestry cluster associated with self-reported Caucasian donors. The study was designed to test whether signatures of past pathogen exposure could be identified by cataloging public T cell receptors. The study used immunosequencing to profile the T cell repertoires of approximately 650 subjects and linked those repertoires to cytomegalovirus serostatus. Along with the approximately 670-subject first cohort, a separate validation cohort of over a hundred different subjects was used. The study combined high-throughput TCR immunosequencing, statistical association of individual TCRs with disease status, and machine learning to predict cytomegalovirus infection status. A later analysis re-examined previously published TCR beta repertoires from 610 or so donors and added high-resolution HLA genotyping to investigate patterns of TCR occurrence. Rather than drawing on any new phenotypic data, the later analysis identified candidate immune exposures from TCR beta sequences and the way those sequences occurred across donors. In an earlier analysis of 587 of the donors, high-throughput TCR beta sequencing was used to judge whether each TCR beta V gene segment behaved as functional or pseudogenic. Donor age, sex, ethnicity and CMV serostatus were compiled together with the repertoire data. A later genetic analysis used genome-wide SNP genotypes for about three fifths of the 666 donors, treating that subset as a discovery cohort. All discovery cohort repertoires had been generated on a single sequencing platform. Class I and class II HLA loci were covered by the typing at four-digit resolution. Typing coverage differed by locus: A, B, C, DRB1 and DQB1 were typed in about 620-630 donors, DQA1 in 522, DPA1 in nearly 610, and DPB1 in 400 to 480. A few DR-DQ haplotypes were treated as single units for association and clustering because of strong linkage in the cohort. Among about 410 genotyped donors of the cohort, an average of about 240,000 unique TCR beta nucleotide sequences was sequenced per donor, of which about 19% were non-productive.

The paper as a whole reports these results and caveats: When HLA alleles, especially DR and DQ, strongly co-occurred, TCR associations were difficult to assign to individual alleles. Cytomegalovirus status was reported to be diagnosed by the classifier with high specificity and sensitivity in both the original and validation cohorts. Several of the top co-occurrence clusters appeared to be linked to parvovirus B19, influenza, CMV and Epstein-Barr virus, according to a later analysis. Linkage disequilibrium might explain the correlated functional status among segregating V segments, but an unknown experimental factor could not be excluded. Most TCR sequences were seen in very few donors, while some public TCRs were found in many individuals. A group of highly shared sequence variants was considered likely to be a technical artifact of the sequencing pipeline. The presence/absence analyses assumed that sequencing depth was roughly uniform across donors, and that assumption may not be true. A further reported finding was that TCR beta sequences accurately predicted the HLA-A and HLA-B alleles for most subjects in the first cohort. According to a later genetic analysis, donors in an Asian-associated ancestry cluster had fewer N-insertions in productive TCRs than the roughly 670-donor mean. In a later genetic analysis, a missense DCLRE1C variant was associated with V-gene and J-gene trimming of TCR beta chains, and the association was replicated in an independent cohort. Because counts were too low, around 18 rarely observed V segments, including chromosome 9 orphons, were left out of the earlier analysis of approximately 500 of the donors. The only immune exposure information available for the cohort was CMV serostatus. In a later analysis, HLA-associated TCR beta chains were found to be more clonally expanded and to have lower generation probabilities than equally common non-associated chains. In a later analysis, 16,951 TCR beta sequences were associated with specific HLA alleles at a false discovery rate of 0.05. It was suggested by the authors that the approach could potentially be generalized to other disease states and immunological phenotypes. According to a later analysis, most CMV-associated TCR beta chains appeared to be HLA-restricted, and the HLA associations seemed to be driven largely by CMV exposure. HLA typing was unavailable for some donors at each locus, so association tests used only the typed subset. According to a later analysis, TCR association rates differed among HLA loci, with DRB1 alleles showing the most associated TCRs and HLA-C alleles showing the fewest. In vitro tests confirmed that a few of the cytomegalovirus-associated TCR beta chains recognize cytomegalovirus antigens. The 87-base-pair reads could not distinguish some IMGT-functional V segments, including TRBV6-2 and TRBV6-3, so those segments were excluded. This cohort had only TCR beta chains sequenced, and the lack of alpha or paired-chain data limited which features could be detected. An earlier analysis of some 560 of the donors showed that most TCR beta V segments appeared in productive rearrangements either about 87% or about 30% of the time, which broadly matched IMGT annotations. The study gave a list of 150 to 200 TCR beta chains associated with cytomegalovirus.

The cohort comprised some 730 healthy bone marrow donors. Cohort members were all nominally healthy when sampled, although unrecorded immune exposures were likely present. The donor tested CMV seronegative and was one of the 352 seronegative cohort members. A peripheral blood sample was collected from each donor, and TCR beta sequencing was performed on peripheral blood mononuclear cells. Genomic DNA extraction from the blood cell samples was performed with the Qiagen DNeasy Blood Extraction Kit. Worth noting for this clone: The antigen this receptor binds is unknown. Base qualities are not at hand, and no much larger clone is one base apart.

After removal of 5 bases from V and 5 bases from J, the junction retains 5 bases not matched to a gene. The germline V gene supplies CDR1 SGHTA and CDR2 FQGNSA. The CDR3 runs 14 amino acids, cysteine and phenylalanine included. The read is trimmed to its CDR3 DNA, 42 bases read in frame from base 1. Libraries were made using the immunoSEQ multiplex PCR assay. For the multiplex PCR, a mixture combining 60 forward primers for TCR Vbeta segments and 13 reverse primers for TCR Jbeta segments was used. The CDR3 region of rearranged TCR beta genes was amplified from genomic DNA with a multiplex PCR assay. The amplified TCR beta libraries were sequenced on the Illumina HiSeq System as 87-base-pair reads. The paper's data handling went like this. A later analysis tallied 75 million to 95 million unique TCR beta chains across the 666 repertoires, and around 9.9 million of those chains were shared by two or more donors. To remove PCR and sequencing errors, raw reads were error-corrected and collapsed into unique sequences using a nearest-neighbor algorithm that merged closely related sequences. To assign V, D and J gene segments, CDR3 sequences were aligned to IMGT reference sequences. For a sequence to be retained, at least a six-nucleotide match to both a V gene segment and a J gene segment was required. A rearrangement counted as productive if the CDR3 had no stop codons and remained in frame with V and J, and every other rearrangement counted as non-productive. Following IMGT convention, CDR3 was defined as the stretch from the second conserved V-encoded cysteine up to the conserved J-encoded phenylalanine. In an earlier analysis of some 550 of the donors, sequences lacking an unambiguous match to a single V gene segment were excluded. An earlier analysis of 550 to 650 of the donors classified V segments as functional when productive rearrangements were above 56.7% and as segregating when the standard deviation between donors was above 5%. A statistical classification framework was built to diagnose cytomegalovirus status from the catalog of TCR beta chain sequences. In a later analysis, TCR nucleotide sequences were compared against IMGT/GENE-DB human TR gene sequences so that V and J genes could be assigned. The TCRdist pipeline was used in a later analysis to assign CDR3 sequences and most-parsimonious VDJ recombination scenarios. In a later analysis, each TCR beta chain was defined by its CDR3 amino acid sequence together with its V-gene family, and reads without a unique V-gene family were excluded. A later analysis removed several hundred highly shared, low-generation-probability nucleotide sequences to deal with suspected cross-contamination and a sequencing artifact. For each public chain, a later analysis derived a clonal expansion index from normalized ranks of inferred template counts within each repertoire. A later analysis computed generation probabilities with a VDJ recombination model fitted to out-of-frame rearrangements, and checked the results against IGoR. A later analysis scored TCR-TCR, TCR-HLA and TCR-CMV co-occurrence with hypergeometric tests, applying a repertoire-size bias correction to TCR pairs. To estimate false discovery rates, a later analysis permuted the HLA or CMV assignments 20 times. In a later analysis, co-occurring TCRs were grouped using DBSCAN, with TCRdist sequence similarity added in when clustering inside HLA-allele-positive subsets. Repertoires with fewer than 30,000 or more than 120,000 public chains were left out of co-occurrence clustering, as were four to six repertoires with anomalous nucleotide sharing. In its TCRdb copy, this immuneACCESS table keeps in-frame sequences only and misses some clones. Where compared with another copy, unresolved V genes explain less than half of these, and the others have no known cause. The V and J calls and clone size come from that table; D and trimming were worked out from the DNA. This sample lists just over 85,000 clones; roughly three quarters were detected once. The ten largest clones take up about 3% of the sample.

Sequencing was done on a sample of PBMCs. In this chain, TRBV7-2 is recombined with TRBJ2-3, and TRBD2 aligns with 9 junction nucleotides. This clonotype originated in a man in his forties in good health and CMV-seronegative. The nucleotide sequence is TGTGCCAGCAGCCGCGGGGGGGCCCAAGATACGCAGTATTTT. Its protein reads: CASSRGGAQDTQYF.